One sample yielded the 4 T cell receptor beta chains listed below, sequenced in a study of response to subunit inactivated influenza vaccine. TCRdb analysed the RT-PCR reads with MiXCR anew, one entry per CDR3 protein. The sample carries about 650,000 distinct CDR3 sequences, around 13% recorded once. This specimen consisted of PBMCs from blood, obtained 14 days before vaccination. These TCRs come from a man in his forties or fifties who received an inactivated influenza vaccine.

This clonotype has a handful of counts. The chain carries TRBV3-1 and TRBJ1-5; D is perhaps TRBD1 (5 bases). Trimming pared 0 bases from V and 9 bases from J, leaving 12 bases between. This CDR3 spans 14 amino acids. Germline CDR1 is LGHDT and CDR2 is YNNKEL (reference sequence). The CDR3 region is CASSQDPSQGPQHF. CDR3 bases: TGTGCCAGCAGCCAAGATCCATCCCAGGGGCCCCAGCATTTT.

The J gene is TRBJ2-3, the V gene TRBV4-3; 7 positions match TRBD2. This CDR3 is built from 16 residues. J gave up 4 bases and V 3 bases, and 10 bases lay outside the gene matches. Per germline, CDR1 LGHNA and CDR2 YSLEER. The CDR3 protein is CASSHFMTSKSDTQYF. CDR3 nucleotides: TGCGCCAGCAGCCACTTCATGACTAGCAAGTCAGATACGCAGTATTTT.

There are many counts of this clonotype. V gene TRBV3-1 combines with J gene TRBJ2-7, with D maybe TRBD2 (5 bases). The germline V gene has CDR1 LGHDT and CDR2 YNNKEL (reference sequence). V was pared by 3 bases and J by 3 bases, with 12 bases between. The length of the CDR3 is 14 residues. The CDR3 sequence is CASSHGVKGYEQYF. CDR3 coding DNA: TGTGCCAGCAGCCACGGGGTAAAAGGCTACGAGCAGTACTTC.

The CDR3 nucleotides read TGTGCCAGCAGCCGTTGGGCGGGAGGTTACAATGAGCAGTTCTTC. Its translation: CASSRWAGGYNEQFF. The genes are TRBV5-6 and TRBJ2-1; 8 nucleotides line up with TRBD2. The germline V gene has CDR1 SGHDT and CDR2 YYEEEE. CDR3 size: 15 residues. The trim removed 4 bases at V and 4 bases at J, leaving 7 bases unmatched.